What follows are 19 T cell receptor beta chains derived from one specimen sequenced in a study of tumor and adjacent non-tumor tissue in lung cancer. This sample's RNA came from whole unsorted tissue. Three rounds of nested PCR, following a modified ARM-PCR protocol, produced the TCRbeta library. One entry per CDR3 protein, called by TCRdb with MiXCR from the multiplex PCR reads. Among about 93,000 distinct CDR3 sequences listed, about 70% were seen once. Sequencing was done on a sample of lung tumor tissue. These receptors were obtained from a man in his fifties or sixties with non-small cell lung cancer.

The sample holds many counts of this clonotype. This rearrangement joins TRBV5-4 to TRBJ2-1; D is tentatively TRBD1 or TRBD2 (5 bases each). The CDR3 has 13 amino acids. Germline V gene sequence: CDR1 SGHNT, CDR2 YYREEE (reference sequence). The V end lost 5 bases, the J end lost 11 bases, and 17 bases lay between the germline ends. The CDR3 DNA sequence: TGTGCCAGCAGACCCGGGACGACGAGTAAGCAGTTCTTC. It translates to CASRPGTTSKQFF.

Comments on this clonotype: A much larger clone is a single base away; this may be a read error. The J gene is TRBJ2-3, the V gene TRBV7-9, with D unclear. V lost 5 bases and J lost 7, with 19 bases in between. Germline V CDR1 and CDR2: SEHNR, FQNEAQ (reference sequence). This CDR3 is built from 15 residues. CDR3 bases: TGTGCCAGCAGCCTGATACAGATTGGAACATATACGCAGTATTTT. Encoded protein: CASSLIQIGTYTQYF.

This clonotype was recorded once. One end of the junction fails to match germline, which may point to a read error. The chain is built from TRBV6-5 and TRBJ1-1; the D gene is possibly TRBD1 (6 bases). This CDR3 comprises 16 residues. Germline CDR1 reads MNHEY; CDR2 reads SVGAGI. The CDR3: CASSYSGGRGNTEAYF. Here the CDR3 DNA reads TGTGCCAGCAGTTACTCTGGGGGGCGCGGGAACACTGAAGCTTATTTT.

Notes on this clonotype: At one of its ends the junction is not consistent with the germline gene, which may arise from a read error. The chain has TRBV29-1 and TRBJ2-7; D unresolved. Germline loops: CDR1 SQVTM, CDR2 ANQGSEA. The length of the CDR3 is 12 residues. The CDR3 loop reads CSVTTEPYEQYF. The CDR3 nucleotides read TGCAGCGTTACTACAGAACCCTACGAGCAGTATTTC.

Ten or more counts support this clonotype. The chain carries TRBV30 and TRBJ2-2; 13 bases agree with TRBD2. The CDR3 extends over 15 amino acids. CDR1 and CDR2 (germline): GTSNPN, SVGIG (reference sequence). V dropped 2 bases and J dropped 8; count of bases not matched to a gene: 5. Here the CDR3 reads CAWSSGTSGTGELFF. The DNA of the CDR3 is TGTGCCTGGAGTTCCGGGACTAGCGGGACTGGGGAGCTGTTTTTT.

V and J are TRBV10-3 and TRBJ1-2; D is ambiguous. In germline, CDR1 is ENHRY, CDR2 SYGVKD. The CDR3 consists of 11 residues. The germline V and J ends were trimmed by 3 bases and 9 bases, with 8 bases remaining between them. The DNA for the CDR3 is TGTGCCATCAGTGAAGGGAATAGCTACACCTTC. Protein: CAISEGNSYTF.

This sequence joins TRBV7-3 and TRBJ2-1; 7 bases agree with TRBD1. The length of the CDR3 is 14 residues. Unmatched junction bases numbered 4, after V lost 3 bases and J lost 5 bases. The germline CDR1 and CDR2 sequences are SGHTA and FQGTGA. For the CDR3, the DNA is TGTGCCAGCAGCTTGACAGGGACGCACAATGAGCAGTTCTTC. Translation: CASSLTGTHNEQFF.

With respect to this clonotype: Possible read error: a much larger clone is one base away. The missing conserved phenylalanine or tryptophan at the end of this CDR3 makes a read error likely. The V and J genes are TRBV7-8 and TRBJ1-6; possibly TRBD1 for D (6 bases). The germline CDR1 and CDR2 sequences are SGHVS and FQNEAQ. There are 17 residues in the CDR3. The V end lost 0 bases, the J end lost 2 bases, and 11 bases lay between the germline ends. As DNA, the CDR3 is TGTGCCAGCAGCTTAGCTTTCGGGACAACCTATAATTCACCCCTCCACTTA. Amino acids: CASSLAFGTTYNSPLHL.

The J gene is TRBJ2-5, the V gene TRBV11-3; 8 bases align to TRBD2. This CDR3 has 17 residues. Trimming removed 5 bases from V and 5 bases from J; junction bases left unmatched: 16. From germline, CDR1 is SGHNT and CDR2 YENEEA. CDR3 DNA sequence: TGTGCCAGCAGCATAGGGACTAGTCGGGAATTCGGGGAGACCCAGTACTTC. It encodes CASSIGTSREFGETQYF. Drawing the rest from reference TRBV11-3 and TRBJ2-5, the complete variable domain is EAGVVQSPRYKIIEKKQPVAFWCNPISGHNTLYWYLQNLGQGPELLIRYENEEAVDDSQLPKDRFSAERLKGVDSTLKIQPAELGDSAVYLCASSIGTSREFGETQYFGPGTRLLVL.

This clonotype appeared a single time. Likely a read error: the CDR3 ends without its conserved phenylalanine or tryptophan. The V call is TRBV29-1, the J call TRBJ1-2, with 8 bases lining up with TRBD1. Trimming at V came to 7 bases and at J to 8 bases, leaving 9 bases not matched to a gene. Germline values: CDR1 SQVTM, CDR2 ANQGSEA. This CDR3 comprises 12 residues. CDR3 nucleotide sequence: TGCAGCGCCCTCTCAGGGGGCCGCGGCTACACCCTC. Its protein is CSALSGGRGYTL.

Points on this clonotype: A junction end diverges from the germline sequence, so it may reflect a read error. The genes are TRBV11-3 and TRBJ2-3; no clear D gene. This CDR3 is built from 14 residues. Germline V gene data show CDR1 as SGHNT and CDR2 as YENEEA. For the CDR3, the DNA is TGTGCCAGCAGCTTAGTCGGTTGCACAGATACACAGTATTTT. It specifies CASSLVGCTDTQYF. Combining the CDR3 with reference TRBV11-3 and TRBJ2-3 gives the whole variable domain EAGVVQSPRYKIIEKKQPVAFWCNPISGHNTLYWYLQNLGQGPELLIRYENEEAVDDSQLPKDRFSAERLKGVDSTLKIQPAELGDSAVYLCASSLVGCTDTQYFGPGTRLTVL.

As to this clonotype: The junction departs from germline at one end; a sequencing error may be responsible. The CDR3 protein is CARSPRPVPRGAIYF. The CDR3 DNA is TGTGCCAGGAGCCCCAGGCCGGTGCCGCGGGGGGCCATATATTTC. The chain employs TRBV11-2 and TRBJ1-3; weak D call: TRBD1 (6 bases). This CDR3 has 15 residues. The germline gives CDR1 SGHAT, CDR2 FQNNGV.

About this clonotype itself: One end of the junction is discordant with germline, which a read error may explain. The CDR3 sequence: CVSSPRGDRGNEHFF. CDR3 coding DNA: TGTGTCAGCAGCCCGCGAGGGGACAGGGGCAATGAGCACTTCTTC. The rearrangement uses TRBV11-3 and TRBJ2-1, with 10 nucleotides matching TRBD1. Germline lookup yields CDR1 SGHNT and CDR2 YENEEA. This CDR3 region has 15 residues.

This clonotype was seen just once. This chain connects TRBV30 to TRBJ1-1; perhaps TRBD1 as D (5 bases). Germline CDR1 is GTSNPN and CDR2 is SVGIG (reference sequence). Trimming took 2 bases from V and 4 from J, leaving 20 bases between them. This CDR3 spans 16 amino acids. The CDR3 loop reads CAWSLGCPQGSTEAFF. As DNA, the CDR3 is TGTGCCTGGAGTTTAGGGTGCCCTCAGGGATCCACTGAAGCTTTCTTT.

Points on this clonotype: An end of the junction does not agree with germline; a read error may underlie this. This sequence joins TRBV5-5 and TRBJ1-5; D is uncertain. Germline CDR1 SGHKS, CDR2 YYEKEE (reference sequence). The CDR3 has 16 residues. The CDR3: CARSLEDSFRGQPQHF. CDR3 nucleotides: TGTGCCAGGAGCTTAGAGGATAGTTTTCGGGGTCAGCCCCAGCATTTT.

This clonotype was detected a few times. A much larger clonotype is one base distant, so this may be a read error. The chain recombines TRBV6-5 with TRBJ1-2, with TRBD1 identical over 7 bases. This CDR3 contains 13 residues. Germline CDR1 and CDR2: MNHEY and SVGAGI. Trimming at V came to 6 bases and at J to 7 bases, leaving 8 bases not matched to a gene. The CDR3 DNA follows: TGTGCCAGCAGCAGGACAGGTGACTGTGGCTACACCTTC. This sequence encodes CASSRTGDCGYTF.

This clonotype has a single count. This sequence joins TRBV11-2 and TRBJ2-3; D ambiguous. Looked up from germline, CDR1 is SGHAT and CDR2 is FQNNGV. Trimming pared 7 bases from V and 3 bases from J, leaving 8 bases between. The CDR3 consists of 12 residues. The CDR3 nucleotides are TGTGCCAGCAACCCCGGTACAGATACGCAGTATTTT. It yields the protein CASNPGTDTQYF.

The J gene is TRBJ2-7, the V gene TRBV6-2 or TRBV6-3; D gene unclear. The V end lost 5 bases, the J end lost 5 bases, and 10 bases lay between the germline ends. The CDR3 length is 12 residues. Germline V gene lookup returns CDR1 MNHEY and CDR2 SVGEGT. The CDR3 reads CASSPSRNEQYF. CDR3 coding DNA: TGTGCCAGCAGTCCGTCCCGGAACGAGCAGTACTTC.

In the case of this clonotype: A much larger clone lies a single base off, so this may be a read error. The chain is built from TRBV7-9 and TRBJ2-3; D is undetermined. CDR1 and CDR2 from the germline V gene are SEHNR and FQNEAQ (reference sequence). This CDR3 contains 12 residues. The CDR3 bases are TGTGCCAACAGCTCCTTAGGGGATACGCAGTATTTT. As protein: CANSSLGDTQYF.